Below, one TCR beta chain is given with its context. The antigen is not known. This record belongs to a study of blood T cells in healthy people across ages. Study results and limitations: Naive CD4+ cells and diversity were both higher in long-lived donors than in aged donors.

This CDR3 contains 15 residues. CDR1 is SGHAT and CDR2 is FQDESV in the germline V gene (reference sequence). V dropped 6 bases and J dropped 3; count of bases not matched to a gene: 10. A sample-barcoded 5' primer and a J-beta primer mix were used in a second PCR of roughly 6 to 11 cycles. Researchers report that a template-switch adaptor with 12 random nucleotides tagged each cDNA molecule. Via MiXCR, TCRdb re-called the 5' RACE reads, giving one row per CDR3 protein. The sample comprises around 800,000 distinct CDR3 sequences, around 24% of which are singletons, and roughly 3.1% rests with the top ten. Another study also made use of these data, one on T cells of mothers and their children.

The clonotype comes from a boy aged 5-17 years in good health. The chain joins TRBV11-1 to TRBJ1-1; 7 bases are a match to TRBD1. Sequencing was carried out using blood. CDR3 sequence (DNA): TGTGCCAGCAGACCCCTACAGGGGCGGGACACTGAAGCTTTCTTT. The encoded protein is CASRPLQGRDTEAFF.